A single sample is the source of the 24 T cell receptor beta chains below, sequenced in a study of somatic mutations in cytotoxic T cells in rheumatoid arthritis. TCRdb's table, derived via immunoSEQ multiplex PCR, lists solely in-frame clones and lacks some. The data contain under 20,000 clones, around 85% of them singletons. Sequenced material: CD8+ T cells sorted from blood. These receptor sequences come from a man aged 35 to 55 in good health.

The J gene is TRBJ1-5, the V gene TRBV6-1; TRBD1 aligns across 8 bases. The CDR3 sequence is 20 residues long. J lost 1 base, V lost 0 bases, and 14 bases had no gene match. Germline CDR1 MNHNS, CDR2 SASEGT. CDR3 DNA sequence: TGTGCCAGCAGTGAAGCTCCGGGACAGGCCAATAGTATAAGCAATCAGCCCCAGCATTTT. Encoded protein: CASSEAPGQANSISNQPQHF.

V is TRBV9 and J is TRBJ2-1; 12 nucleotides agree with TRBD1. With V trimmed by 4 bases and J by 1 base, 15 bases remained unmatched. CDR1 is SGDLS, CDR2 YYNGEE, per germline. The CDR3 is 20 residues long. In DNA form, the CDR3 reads TGTGCCAGCAGCATTCAACCTACGGGACAGGGGGCTGGGTCCTACAATGAGCAGTTCTTC. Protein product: CASSIQPTGQGAGSYNEQFF. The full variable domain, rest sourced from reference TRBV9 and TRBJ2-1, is DSGVTQTPKHLITATGQRVTLRCSPRSGDLSVYWYQQSLDQGLQFLIQYYNGEERAKGNILERFSAQQFPDLHSELNLSSLELGDSALYFCASSIQPTGQGAGSYNEQFFGPGTRLTVL.

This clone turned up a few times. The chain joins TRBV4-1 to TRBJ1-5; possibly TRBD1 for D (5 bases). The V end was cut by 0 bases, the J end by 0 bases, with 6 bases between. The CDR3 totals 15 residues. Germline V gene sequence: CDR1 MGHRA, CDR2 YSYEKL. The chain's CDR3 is CASSQEGVSNQPQHF. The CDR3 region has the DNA TGCGCCAGCAGCCAAGAAGGGGTTAGCAATCAGCCCCAGCATTTT.

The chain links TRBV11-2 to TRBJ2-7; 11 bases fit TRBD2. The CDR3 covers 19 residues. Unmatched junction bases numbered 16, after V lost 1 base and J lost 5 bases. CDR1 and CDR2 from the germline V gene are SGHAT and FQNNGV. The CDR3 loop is CASSLAASGRRGRLHEQYF. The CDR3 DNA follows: TGTGCCAGCAGCTTAGCGGCTAGCGGGAGGAGGGGCCGGCTCCACGAGCAGTACTTC.

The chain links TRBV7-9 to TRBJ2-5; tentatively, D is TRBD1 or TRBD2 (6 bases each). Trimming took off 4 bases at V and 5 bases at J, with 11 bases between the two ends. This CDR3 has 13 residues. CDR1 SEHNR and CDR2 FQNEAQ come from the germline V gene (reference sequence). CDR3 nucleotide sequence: TGTGCCAGCAGCTCGAGGGGGGCTGAGACCCAGTACTTC. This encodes CASSSRGAETQYF.

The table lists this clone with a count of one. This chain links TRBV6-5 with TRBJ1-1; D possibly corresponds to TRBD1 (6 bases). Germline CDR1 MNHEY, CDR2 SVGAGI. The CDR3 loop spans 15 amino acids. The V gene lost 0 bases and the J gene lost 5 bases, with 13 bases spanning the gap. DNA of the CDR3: TGTGCCAGCAGTTACTCAGCCAGGGGAGGGACTGAAGCTTTCTTT. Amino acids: CASSYSARGGTEAFF.

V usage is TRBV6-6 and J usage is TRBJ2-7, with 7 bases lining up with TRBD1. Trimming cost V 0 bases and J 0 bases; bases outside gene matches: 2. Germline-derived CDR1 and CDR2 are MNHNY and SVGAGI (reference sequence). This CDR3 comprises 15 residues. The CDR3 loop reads CASSYSGTDSYEQYF. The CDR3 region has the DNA TGTGCCAGCAGTTACTCCGGGACAGACTCCTACGAGCAGTACTTC.

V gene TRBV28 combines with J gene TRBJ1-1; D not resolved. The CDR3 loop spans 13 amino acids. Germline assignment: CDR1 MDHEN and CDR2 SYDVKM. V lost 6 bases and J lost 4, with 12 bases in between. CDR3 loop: CASSPGVVTEAFF. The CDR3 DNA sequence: TGTGCCAGCAGCCCCGGCGTTGTCACTGAAGCTTTCTTT. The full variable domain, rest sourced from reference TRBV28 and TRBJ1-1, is DVKVTQSSRYLVKRTGEKVFLECVQDMDHENMFWYRQDPGLGLRLIYFSYDVKMKEKGDIPEGYSVSREKKERFSLILESASTNQTSMYLCASSPGVVTEAFFGQGTRLTVV.

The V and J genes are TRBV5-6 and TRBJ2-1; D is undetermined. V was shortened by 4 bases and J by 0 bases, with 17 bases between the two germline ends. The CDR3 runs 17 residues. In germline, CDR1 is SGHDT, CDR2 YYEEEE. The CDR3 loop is CASSRLVLSSSYNEQFF. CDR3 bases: TGTGCCAGCAGCCGTCTAGTGCTCTCTAGCTCCTACAATGAGCAGTTCTTC.

The CDR3 is CASSSPLGSSYEQYF. In DNA, the CDR3 is TGTGCCAGCAGTTCCCCCTTAGGAAGCTCCTACGAGCAGTACTTC. J is TRBJ2-7 and V is TRBV11-2; the D is unclear. Germline CDR1 reads SGHAT; CDR2 reads FQNNGV. The CDR3 sequence is 15 residues long. V was clipped by 6 bases and J by 0 bases, with 15 bases between them.

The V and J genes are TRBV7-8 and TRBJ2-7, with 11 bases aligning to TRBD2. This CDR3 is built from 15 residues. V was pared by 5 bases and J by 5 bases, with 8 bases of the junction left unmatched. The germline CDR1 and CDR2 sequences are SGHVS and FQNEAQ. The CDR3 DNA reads TGTGCCAGCAGCCCAACTAGCGGGAGCTTCGACGAGCAGTACTTC. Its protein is CASSPTSGSFDEQYF.

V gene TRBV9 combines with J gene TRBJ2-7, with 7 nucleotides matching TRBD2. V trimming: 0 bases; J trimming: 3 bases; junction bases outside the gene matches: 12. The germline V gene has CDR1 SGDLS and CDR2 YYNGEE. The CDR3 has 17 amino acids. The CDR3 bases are TGTGCCAGCAGCGTAGCCCCCACATTCAGCGGGATCTACGAGCAGTACTTC. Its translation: CASSVAPTFSGIYEQYF.

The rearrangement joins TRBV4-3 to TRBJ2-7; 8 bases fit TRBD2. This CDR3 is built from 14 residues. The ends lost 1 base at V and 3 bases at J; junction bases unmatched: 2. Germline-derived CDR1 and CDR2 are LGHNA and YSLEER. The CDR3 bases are TGCGCCAGCAGCCAAGGACTAGCGAACTACGAGCAGTACTTC. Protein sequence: CASSQGLANYEQYF.

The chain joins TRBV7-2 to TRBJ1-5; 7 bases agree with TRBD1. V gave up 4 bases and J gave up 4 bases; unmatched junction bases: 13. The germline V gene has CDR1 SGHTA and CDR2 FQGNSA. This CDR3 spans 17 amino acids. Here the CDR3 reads CASSSEGGGDFNQPQHF. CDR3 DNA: TGTGCCAGCAGCTCAGAGGGAGGGGGCGATTTTAATCAGCCCCAGCATTTT. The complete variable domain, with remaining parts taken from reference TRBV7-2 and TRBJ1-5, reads GAGVSQSPSNKVTEKGKDVELRCDPISGHTALYWYRQSLGQGLEFLIYFQGNSAPDKSGLPSDRFSAERTGGSVSTLTIQRTQQEDSAVYLCASSSEGGGDFNQPQHFGDGTRLSIL.

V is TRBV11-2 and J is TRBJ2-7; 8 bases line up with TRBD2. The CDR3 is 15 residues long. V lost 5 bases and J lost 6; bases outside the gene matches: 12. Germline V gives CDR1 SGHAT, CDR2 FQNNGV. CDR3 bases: TGTGCCAGCAGCCCGAGCGGGAGCGAAATTGGCGAGCAGTACTTC. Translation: CASSPSGSEIGEQYF.

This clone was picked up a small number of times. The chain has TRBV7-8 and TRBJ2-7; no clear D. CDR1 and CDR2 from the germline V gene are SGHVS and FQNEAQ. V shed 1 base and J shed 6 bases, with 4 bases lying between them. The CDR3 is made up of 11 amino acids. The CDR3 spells CASSLVVEQYF. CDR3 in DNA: TGTGCCAGCAGCTTAGTTGTCGAGCAGTACTTC.

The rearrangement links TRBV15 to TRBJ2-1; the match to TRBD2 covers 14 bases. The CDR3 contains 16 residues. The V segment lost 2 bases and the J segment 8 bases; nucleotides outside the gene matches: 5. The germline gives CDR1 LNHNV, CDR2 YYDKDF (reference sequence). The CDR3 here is CATSRIGLAGGYEQFF. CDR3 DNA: TGTGCCACCAGCAGAATAGGACTAGCGGGAGGCTATGAGCAGTTCTTC.

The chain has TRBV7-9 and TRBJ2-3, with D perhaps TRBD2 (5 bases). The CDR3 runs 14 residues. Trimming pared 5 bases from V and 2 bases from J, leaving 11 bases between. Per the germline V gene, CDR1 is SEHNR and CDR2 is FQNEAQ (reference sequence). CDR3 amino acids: CASSTSRFTDTQYF. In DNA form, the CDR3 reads TGTGCCAGCAGCACTAGTAGGTTCACAGATACGCAGTATTTT.

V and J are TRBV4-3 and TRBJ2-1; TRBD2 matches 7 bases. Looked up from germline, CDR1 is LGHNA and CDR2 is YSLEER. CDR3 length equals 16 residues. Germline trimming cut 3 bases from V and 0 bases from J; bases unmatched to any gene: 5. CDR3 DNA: TGCGCCAGCAGCCATGTCTCGGGAGGCTCCTACAATGAGCAGTTCTTC. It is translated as CASSHVSGGSYNEQFF.

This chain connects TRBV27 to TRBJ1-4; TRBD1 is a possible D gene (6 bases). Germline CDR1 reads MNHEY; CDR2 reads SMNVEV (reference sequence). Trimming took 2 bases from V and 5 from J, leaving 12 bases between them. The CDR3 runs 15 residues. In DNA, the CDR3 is TGTGCCAGCAGTTTAGGGGGGCGCAAGAATGAAAAACTGTTTTTT. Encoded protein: CASSLGGRKNEKLFF. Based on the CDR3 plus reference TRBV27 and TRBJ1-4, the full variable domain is EAQVTQNPRYLITVTGKKLTVTCSQNMNHEYMSWYRQDPGLGLRQIYYSMNVEVTDKGDVPEGYKVSRKEKRNFPLILESPSPNQTSLYFCASSLGGRKNEKLFFGSGTQLSVL.

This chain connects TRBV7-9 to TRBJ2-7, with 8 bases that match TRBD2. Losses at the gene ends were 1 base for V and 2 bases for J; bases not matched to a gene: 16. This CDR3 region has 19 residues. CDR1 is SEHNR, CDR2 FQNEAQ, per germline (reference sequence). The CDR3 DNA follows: TGTGCCAGCAGCTTAGGGAATAGGTTGCGGGAGGAACTTCCCTACGAGCAGTACTTC. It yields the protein CASSLGNRLREELPYEQYF.

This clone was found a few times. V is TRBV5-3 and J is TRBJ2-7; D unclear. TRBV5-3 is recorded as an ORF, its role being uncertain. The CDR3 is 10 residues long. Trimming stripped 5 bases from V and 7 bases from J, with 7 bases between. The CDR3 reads CARRRLEQYF. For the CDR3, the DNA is TGTGCCAGAAGACGCTTAGAGCAGTACTTC.

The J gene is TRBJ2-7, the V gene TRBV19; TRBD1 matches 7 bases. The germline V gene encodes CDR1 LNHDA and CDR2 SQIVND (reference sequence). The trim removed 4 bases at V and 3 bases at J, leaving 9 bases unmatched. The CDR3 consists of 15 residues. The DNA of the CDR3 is TGTGCCAGTAGTAGTGGTTCGGCAGGGGGCTACGAGCAGTACTTC. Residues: CASSSGSAGGYEQYF.

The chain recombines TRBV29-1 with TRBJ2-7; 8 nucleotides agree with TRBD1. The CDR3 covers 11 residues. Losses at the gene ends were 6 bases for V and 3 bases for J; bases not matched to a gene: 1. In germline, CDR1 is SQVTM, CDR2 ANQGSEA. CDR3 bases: TGCAGCGTCGGGACAGGCTACGAGCAGTACTTC. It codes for CSVGTGYEQYF.